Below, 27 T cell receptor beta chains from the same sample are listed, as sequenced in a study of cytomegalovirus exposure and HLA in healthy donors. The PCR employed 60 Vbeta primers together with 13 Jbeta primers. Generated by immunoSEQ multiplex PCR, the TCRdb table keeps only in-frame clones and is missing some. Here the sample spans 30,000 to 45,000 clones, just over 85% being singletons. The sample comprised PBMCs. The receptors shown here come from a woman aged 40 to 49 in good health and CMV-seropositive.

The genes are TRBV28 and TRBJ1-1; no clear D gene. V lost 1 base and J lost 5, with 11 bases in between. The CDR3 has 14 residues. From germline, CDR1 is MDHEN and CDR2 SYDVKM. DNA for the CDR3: TGTGCCAGCAGTTTATCTCCTCGCGGGACTGAAGCTTTCTTT. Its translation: CASSLSPRGTEAFF.

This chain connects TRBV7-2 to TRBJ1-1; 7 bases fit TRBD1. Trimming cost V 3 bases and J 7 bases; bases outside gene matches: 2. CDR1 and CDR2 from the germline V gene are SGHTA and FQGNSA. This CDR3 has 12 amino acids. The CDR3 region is CASSFNRGEAFF. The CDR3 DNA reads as TGTGCCAGCAGCTTCAACAGGGGTGAAGCTTTCTTT.

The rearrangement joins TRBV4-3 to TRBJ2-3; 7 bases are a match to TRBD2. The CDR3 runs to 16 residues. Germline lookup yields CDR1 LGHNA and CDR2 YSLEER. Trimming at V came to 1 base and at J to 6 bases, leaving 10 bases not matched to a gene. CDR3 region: CASSQVPSGSPDTQYF. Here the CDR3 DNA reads TGCGCCAGCAGCCAAGTGCCTAGCGGATCCCCCGATACGCAGTATTTT.

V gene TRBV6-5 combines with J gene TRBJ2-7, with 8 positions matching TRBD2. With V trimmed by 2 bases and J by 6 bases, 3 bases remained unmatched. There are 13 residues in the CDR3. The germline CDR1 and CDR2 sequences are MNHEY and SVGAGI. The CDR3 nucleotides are TGTGCCAGCAGTTACGAGCGGGGGCTCGAGCAGTACTTC. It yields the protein CASSYERGLEQYF.

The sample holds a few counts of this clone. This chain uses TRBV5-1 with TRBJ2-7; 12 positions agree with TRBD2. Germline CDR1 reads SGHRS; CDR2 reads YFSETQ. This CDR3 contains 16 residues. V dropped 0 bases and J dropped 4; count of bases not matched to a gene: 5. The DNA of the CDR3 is TGCGCCAGCAGCTTGGGGGCTAGCGGGGGGGCTTACGAGCAGTACTTC. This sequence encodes CASSLGASGGAYEQYF.

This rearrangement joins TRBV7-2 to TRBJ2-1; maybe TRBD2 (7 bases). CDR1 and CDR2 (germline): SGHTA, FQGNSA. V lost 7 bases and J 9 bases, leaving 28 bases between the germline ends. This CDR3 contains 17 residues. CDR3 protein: CASTHARGGLFQSEQFF. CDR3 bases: TGTGCCAGCACCCACGCGAGGGGGGGACTGTTCCAGAGTGAGCAGTTCTTC.

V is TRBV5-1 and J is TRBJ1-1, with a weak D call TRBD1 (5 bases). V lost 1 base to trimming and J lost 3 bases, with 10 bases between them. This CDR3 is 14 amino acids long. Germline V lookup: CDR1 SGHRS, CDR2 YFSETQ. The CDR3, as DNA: TGCGCCAGCAGCTTGTCTTGGGGGGACACTGAAGCTTTCTTT. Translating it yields CASSLSWGDTEAFF. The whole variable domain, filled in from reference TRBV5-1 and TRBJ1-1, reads KAGVTQTPRYLIKTRGQQVTLSCSPISGHRSVSWYQQTPGQGLQFLFEYFSETQRNKGNFPGRFSGRQFSNSRSEMNVSTLELGDSALYLCASSLSWGDTEAFFGQGTRLTVV.

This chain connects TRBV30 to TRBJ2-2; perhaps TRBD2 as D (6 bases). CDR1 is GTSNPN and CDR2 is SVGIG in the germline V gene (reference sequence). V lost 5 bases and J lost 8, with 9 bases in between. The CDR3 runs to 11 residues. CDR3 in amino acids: CAWSAGGELFF. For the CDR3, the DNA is TGTGCCTGGTCTGCGGGGGGGGAGCTGTTTTTT. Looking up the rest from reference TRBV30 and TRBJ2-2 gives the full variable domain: SQTIHQWPATLVQPVGSPLSLECTVEGTSNPNLYWYRQAAGRGLQLLFYSVGIGQISSEVPQNLSASRPQDRQFILSSKKLLLSDSGFYLCAWSAGGELFFGEGSRLTVL.

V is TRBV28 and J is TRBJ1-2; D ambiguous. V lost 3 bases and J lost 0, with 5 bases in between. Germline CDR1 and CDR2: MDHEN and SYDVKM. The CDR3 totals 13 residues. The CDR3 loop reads CASSFRSNYGYTF. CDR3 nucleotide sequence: TGTGCCAGCAGTTTCAGGTCTAACTATGGCTACACCTTC.

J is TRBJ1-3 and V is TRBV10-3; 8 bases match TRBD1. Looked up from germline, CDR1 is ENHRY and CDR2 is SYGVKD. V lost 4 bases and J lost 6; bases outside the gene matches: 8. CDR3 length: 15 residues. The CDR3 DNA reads TGTGCCATCAGTGCAAGACAGGGGTTTGAAAACACCATATATTTT. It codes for CAISARQGFENTIYF.

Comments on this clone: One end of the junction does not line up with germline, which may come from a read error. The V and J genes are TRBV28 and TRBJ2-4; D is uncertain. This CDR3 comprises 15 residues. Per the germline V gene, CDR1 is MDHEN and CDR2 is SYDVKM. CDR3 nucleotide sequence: TGTACCAGCAGTTTAGCCCAACTAGCCAAAAACATTCAGTACTTC. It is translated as CTSSLAQLAKNIQYF.

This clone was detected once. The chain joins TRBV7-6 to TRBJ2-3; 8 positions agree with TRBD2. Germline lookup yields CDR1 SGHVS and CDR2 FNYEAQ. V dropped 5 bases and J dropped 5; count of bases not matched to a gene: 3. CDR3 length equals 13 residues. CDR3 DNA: TGTGCCAGCAGCGGGACTAGAGGAGATACGCAGTATTTT. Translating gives CASSGTRGDTQYF.

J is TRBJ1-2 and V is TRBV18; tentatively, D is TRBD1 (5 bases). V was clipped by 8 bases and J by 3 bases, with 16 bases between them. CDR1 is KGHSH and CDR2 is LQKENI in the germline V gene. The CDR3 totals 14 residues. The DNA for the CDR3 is TGTGCCAGCCCTAACCCGGGAGGGGACTATGGCTACACCTTC. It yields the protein CASPNPGGDYGYTF. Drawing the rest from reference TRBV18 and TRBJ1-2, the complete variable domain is NAGVMQNPRHLVRRRGQEARLRCSPMKGHSHVYWYRQLPEEGLKFMVYLQKENIIDESGMPKERFSAEFPKEGPSILRIQQVVRGDSAAYFCASPNPGGDYGYTFGSGTRLTVV.

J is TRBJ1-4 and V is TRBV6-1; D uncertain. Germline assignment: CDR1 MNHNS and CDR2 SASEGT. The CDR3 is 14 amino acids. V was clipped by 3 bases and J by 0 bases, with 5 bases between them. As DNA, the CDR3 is TGTGCCAGCAGTGACGGTGCAACTAATGAAAAACTGTTTTTT. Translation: CASSDGATNEKLFF.

CDR3 amino acids: CAISGKGQDTYEQYF. The CDR3 bases are TGTGCCATCAGTGGCAAAGGACAGGACACTTACGAGCAGTACTTC. The rearrangement joins TRBV10-3 to TRBJ2-7; 7 bases match TRBD1. Losses at the gene ends were 4 bases for V and 4 bases for J; bases not matched to a gene: 10. The germline V gene has CDR1 ENHRY and CDR2 SYGVKD. The CDR3 runs to 15 residues.

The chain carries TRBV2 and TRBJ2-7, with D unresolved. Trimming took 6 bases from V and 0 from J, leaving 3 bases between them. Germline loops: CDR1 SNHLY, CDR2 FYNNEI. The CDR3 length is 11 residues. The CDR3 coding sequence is TGTGCCAGCAGCCGCTCCTACGAGCAGTACTTC. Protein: CASSRSYEQYF.

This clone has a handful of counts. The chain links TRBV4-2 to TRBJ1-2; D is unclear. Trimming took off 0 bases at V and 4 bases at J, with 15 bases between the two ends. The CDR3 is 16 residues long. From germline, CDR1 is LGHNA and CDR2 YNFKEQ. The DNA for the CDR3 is TGTGCCAGCAGCCAAGATAAATTTCCGACATTCTATGGCTACACCTTC. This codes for CASSQDKFPTFYGYTF.

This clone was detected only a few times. The CDR3 is CASSVGGHRSPLHF. The CDR3 DNA follows: TGTGCCAGCAGTGTTGGGGGCCATCGGTCACCCCTCCACTTT. This chain uses TRBV6-4 with TRBJ1-6; D possibly corresponds to TRBD1 (6 bases). There are 14 residues in the CDR3. V was cut by 4 bases and J by 10 bases, with 14 bases left in between. In germline, CDR1 is MRHNA, CDR2 SNTAGT.

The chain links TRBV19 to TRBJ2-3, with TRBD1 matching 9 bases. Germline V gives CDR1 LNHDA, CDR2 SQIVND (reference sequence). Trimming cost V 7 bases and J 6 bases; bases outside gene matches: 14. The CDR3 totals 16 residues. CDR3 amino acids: CASTGGDRAFRDTQYF. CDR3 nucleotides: TGTGCCAGTACCGGCGGGGACAGGGCTTTTCGGGATACGCAGTATTTT.

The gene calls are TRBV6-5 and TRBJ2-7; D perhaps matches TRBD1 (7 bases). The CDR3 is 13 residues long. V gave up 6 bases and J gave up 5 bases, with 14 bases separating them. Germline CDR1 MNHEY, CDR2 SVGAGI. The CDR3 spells CASRRQGGNEQYF. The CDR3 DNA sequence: TGTGCCAGCAGACGACAGGGAGGAAACGAGCAGTACTTC.

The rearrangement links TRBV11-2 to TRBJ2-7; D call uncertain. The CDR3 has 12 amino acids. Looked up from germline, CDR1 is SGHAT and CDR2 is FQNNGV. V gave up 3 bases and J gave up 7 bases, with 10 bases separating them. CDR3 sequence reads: CASSLQEQEQYF. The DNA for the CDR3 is TGTGCCAGCAGCTTGCAAGAGCAAGAGCAGTACTTC.

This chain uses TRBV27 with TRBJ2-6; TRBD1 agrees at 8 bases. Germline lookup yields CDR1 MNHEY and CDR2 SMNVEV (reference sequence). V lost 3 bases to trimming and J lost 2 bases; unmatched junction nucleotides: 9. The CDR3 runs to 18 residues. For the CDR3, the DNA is TGTGCCAGCAGTTTCTCCGGACAGGGAGTCCCTGGGGCCAACGTCCTGACTTTC. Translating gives CASSFSGQGVPGANVLTF.

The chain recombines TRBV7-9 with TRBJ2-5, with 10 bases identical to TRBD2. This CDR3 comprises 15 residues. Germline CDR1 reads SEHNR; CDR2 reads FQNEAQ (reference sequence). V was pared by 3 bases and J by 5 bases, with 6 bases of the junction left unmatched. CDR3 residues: CASSFEAGGWETQYF. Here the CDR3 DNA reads TGTGCCAGCAGCTTCGAAGCGGGGGGGTGGGAGACCCAGTACTTC.

The CDR3 region is CASRSGGRSGNTIYF. For the CDR3, the DNA is TGTGCCAGCAGATCAGGCGGGCGCTCTGGAAACACCATATATTTT. The V gene is TRBV6-5, the J gene TRBJ1-3; D is uncertain. In germline, CDR1 is MNHEY, CDR2 SVGAGI. Trimming cost V 6 bases and J 0 bases, with 12 bases left between them. The CDR3 is 15 residues long.

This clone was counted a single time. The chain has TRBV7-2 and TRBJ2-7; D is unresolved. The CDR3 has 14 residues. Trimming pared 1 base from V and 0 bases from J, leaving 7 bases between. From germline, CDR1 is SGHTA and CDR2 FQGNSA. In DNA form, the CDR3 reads TGTGCCAGCAGCTTAGGGGCAGTCTCCTACGAGCAGTACTTC. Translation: CASSLGAVSYEQYF.

CDR3 residues: CASSPETSGSYTQYF. The CDR3 bases are TGTGCCAGCAGCCCCGAGACTAGCGGGTCATATACGCAGTATTTT. The chain couples TRBV11-2 to TRBJ2-3; 10 nucleotides align to TRBD2. The trim removed 5 bases at V and 7 bases at J, leaving 9 bases unmatched. The CDR3 is made up of 15 amino acids. In germline, CDR1 is SGHAT, CDR2 FQNNGV.

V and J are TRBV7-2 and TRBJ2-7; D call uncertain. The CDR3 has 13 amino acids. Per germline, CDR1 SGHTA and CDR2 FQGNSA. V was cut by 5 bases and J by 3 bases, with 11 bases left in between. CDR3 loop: CASSPARYYEQYF. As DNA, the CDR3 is TGTGCCAGCAGCCCTGCCAGATACTACGAGCAGTACTTC.